What follows are 30 T cell receptor beta chains derived from one specimen sequenced in a study of tumour-infiltrating T cells in Burkitt lymphoma. Only in-frame clones appear in the TCRdb table, and some are missing; sequencing was by immunoSEQ multiplex PCR. The top ten hold 2.9% of the sample, which has around 45,000 clones, roughly 30% seen once. Sequenced sample: tumor tissue. All receptors derive from a human donor with Burkitt lymphoma.

The chain couples TRBV27 to TRBJ2-7; 9 bases agree with TRBD1. CDR1 and CDR2 from the germline V gene are MNHEY and SMNVEV (reference sequence). The junction had 17 bases not matched to a gene; V was cut back by 6 bases and J by 5 bases. The CDR3 length is 17 residues. CDR3 protein: CASSQLTAAGQGHEQYF. The CDR3 DNA sequence: TGTGCCAGCAGCCAATTGACGGCTGCGGGACAGGGCCACGAGCAGTACTTC.

In its sample, this clone was seen a few times. The chain uses TRBV11-1 and TRBJ2-1; TRBD2 matches 7 bases. This CDR3 spans 15 amino acids. CDR1 SGHAT and CDR2 FQDESV come from the germline V gene (reference sequence). With 5 bases clipped from V and 2 bases from J, the junction kept 6 bases outside the gene matches. CDR3 DNA sequence: TGTGCCAGCAGCGGCCTAGCGGCCCCCTACAATGAGCAGTTCTTC. Its translation: CASSGLAAPYNEQFF.

This clone came up a few times. The V gene is TRBV4-1, the J gene TRBJ2-2; TRBD1 agrees at 11 bases. There are 15 residues in the CDR3. V dropped 3 bases and J dropped 8; count of bases not matched to a gene: 5. Germline V CDR1 and CDR2: MGHRA, YSYEKL. The DNA of the CDR3 is TGCGCCAGCAGCCACGGACAGGGGGCGAGGGGGGAGCTGTTTTTT. Residues: CASSHGQGARGELFF.

This clone has a handful of counts. The V and J genes are TRBV7-3 and TRBJ2-5, with TRBD2 as a possible D gene (6 bases). The CDR3 sequence is 13 residues long. With 2 bases removed from V and 4 bases from J, the gap between germline ends came to 8 bases. CDR1 SGHTA and CDR2 FQGTGA come from the germline V gene. CDR3 bases: TGTGCCAGCAGCTTACGGAGGGGAGAGACCCAGTACTTC. Protein: CASSLRRGETQYF. The whole variable domain, remainder taken from reference TRBV7-3 and TRBJ2-5, is GAGVSQTPSNKVTEKGKYVELRCDPISGHTALYWYRQSLGQGPEFLIYFQGTGAADDSGLPNDRFFAVRPEGSVSTLKIQRTERGDSAVYLCASSLRRGETQYFGPGTRLLVL.

V is TRBV27 and J is TRBJ1-2; D is undetermined. Germline CDR1 reads MNHEY; CDR2 reads SMNVEV (reference sequence). There are 13 residues in the CDR3. V lost 4 bases, J lost 2 bases, and 8 bases lay in between. In DNA form, the CDR3 reads TGTGCCAGCAGTTCGAGGTGGAACTATGGCTACACCTTC. It codes for CASSSRWNYGYTF.

The rearrangement uses TRBV30 and TRBJ1-1; D is uncertain. The CDR3 totals 11 residues. Germline lookup yields CDR1 GTSNPN and CDR2 SVGIG (reference sequence). Trimming removed 2 bases at V and 1 base at J, with 2 bases between. This CDR3 reads CAWSRNTEAFF. DNA of the CDR3: TGTGCCTGGAGTAGGAACACTGAAGCTTTCTTT.

This clone was detected once. The chain couples TRBV5-4 to TRBJ1-1, with D perhaps matching TRBD1 (6 bases). The CDR3 has 14 amino acids. From germline, CDR1 is SGHNT and CDR2 YYREEE (reference sequence). Trimming took 0 bases from V and 10 from J, leaving 16 bases between them. CDR3 nucleotides: TGTGCCAGCAGCTTGGGGGGCTACCAGGGGCGAGCTTTCTTT. Its translation: CASSLGGYQGRAFF.

This clone appeared a single time. A junction end diverges from the germline sequence, so it may reflect a read error. This sequence joins TRBV7-2 and TRBJ2-7; the D is unclear. The CDR3 runs to 13 residues. The V gene's germline CDR1 is SGHTA and CDR2 FQGNSA. The CDR3 sequence is CASSFFESSEQYF. The CDR3 coding sequence is TGTGCCAGCAGCTTTTTTGAATCCTCCGAGCAGTACTTC.

This clone was seen more than once but under ten times. The J gene is TRBJ1-2, the V gene TRBV4-2, with D possibly TRBD1 on 6 matching bases. The CDR3 runs to 12 residues. The germline gives CDR1 LGHNA, CDR2 YNFKEQ. V was cut by 6 bases and J by 2 bases, with 7 bases left in between. In DNA form, the CDR3 reads TGTGCCAGCAGGGGGGCGAACTATGGCTACACCTTC. Residues: CASRGANYGYTF.

The CDR3 DNA reads TGTGCCAGCAGCTCTACCCTGCTTCGCCACGAGCAGTACTTC. It specifies CASSSTLLRHEQYF. The chain has TRBV5-6 and TRBJ2-7, with D unclear. The CDR3 runs to 14 residues. Germline V lookup: CDR1 SGHDT, CDR2 YYEEEE. V lost 3 bases, J lost 5 bases, and 15 bases lay in between.

The chain has TRBV28 and TRBJ1-5; 8 bases fit TRBD1. The CDR3 consists of 14 residues. With V trimmed by 3 bases and J by 7 bases, 5 bases remained unmatched. Germline CDR1 is MDHEN and CDR2 is SYDVKM. The CDR3 bases are TGTGCCAGCAGTTTTCCGACAGGGGAACAGCCCCAGCATTTT. This translates into CASSFPTGEQPQHF. Together with reference TRBV28 and TRBJ1-5, the CDR3 gives the full variable domain: DVKVTQSSRYLVKRTGEKVFLECVQDMDHENMFWYRQDPGLGLRLIYFSYDVKMKEKGDIPEGYSVSREKKERFSLILESASTNQTSMYLCASSFPTGEQPQHFGDGTRLSIL.

This clone has just a few counts. The J gene is TRBJ1-5, the V gene TRBV7-2, with D perhaps TRBD1 (6 bases). The V end was cut by 1 base, the J end by 0 bases, with 7 bases between. This CDR3 contains 15 residues. The germline gives CDR1 SGHTA, CDR2 FQGNSA. CDR3: CASSLGTASNQPQHF. The CDR3, as DNA: TGTGCCAGCAGCTTAGGGACAGCTAGCAATCAGCCCCAGCATTTT.

The chain joins TRBV30 to TRBJ1-1; D remains ambiguous. Germline V gene data show CDR1 as GTSNPN and CDR2 as SVGIG (reference sequence). The CDR3 contains 14 residues. Trimming took 3 bases from V and 2 from J, leaving 13 bases between them. In DNA, the CDR3 is TGTGCCTGGAGCAAGTCAAATCGAAACACTGAAGCTTTCTTT. Translation gives CAWSKSNRNTEAFF.

This chain uses TRBV19 with TRBJ1-1; D gene uncertain. V was pared by 5 bases and J by 3 bases, with 10 bases between. Per the germline V gene, CDR1 is LNHDA and CDR2 is SQIVND (reference sequence). This CDR3 spans 13 amino acids. The CDR3 region has the DNA TGTGCCAGTAGTTGGACGGCCGACACTGAAGCTTTCTTT. Its translation is CASSWTADTEAFF. The full variable domain, its missing parts supplied by reference TRBV19 and TRBJ1-1, is DGGITQSPKYLFRKEGQNVTLSCEQNLNHDAMYWYRQDPGQGLRLIYYSQIVNDFQKGDIAEGYSVSREKKESFPLTVTSAQKNPTAFYLCASSWTADTEAFFGQGTRLTVV.

This rearrangement joins TRBV5-1 to TRBJ2-2; 8 bases agree with TRBD1. Germline CDR1 reads SGHRS; CDR2 reads YFSETQ. The length of the CDR3 is 15 residues. Trimming removed 5 bases from V and 6 bases from J; junction bases left unmatched: 9. The CDR3 region has the DNA TGCGCCAGCAGTTCCGGACAGGGCGGGGCCGGGGAGCTGTTTTTT. Its protein product is CASSSGQGGAGELFF.

The chain joins TRBV2 to TRBJ2-7; 9 bases line up with TRBD1. The CDR3 is made up of 15 amino acids. Germline-derived CDR1 and CDR2 are SNHLY and FYNNEI. Losses at the gene ends were 5 bases for V and 0 bases for J; bases not matched to a gene: 5. CDR3 sequence: CASSTGTGISYEQYF. CDR3 in DNA: TGTGCCAGCAGTACCGGGACAGGGATCTCCTACGAGCAGTACTTC.

The chain has TRBV11-2 and TRBJ2-3, with D unclear. The CDR3 spans 14 residues. Germline V gene sequence: CDR1 SGHAT, CDR2 FQNNGV. The V end was cut by 6 bases, the J end by 0 bases, with 10 bases between. Here the CDR3 reads CASRSPTSTDTQYF. Here the CDR3 DNA reads TGTGCCAGCAGATCTCCGACTAGCACAGATACGCAGTATTTT.

The chain carries TRBV9 and TRBJ1-3, with no clear D. The CDR3 loop spans 15 amino acids. Germline lookup yields CDR1 SGDLS and CDR2 YYNGEE. With 0 bases removed from V and 0 bases from J, the gap between germline ends came to 7 bases. The DNA for the CDR3 is TGTGCCAGCAGCGTAGAAAGAAGCTCTGGAAACACCATATATTTT. Amino acid sequence: CASSVERSSGNTIYF.

This clone was seen a few times. This chain uses TRBV9 with TRBJ1-2; no reliable D call. The CDR3 has 10 residues. Germline V gene sequence: CDR1 SGDLS, CDR2 YYNGEE. Between the trimmed V and J ends, which lost 1 base and 5 bases, there was a span of 0 bases. Written as DNA, the CDR3 is TGTGCCAGCAGCGTATATGGCTACACCTTC. Residues: CASSVYGYTF.

The rearrangement joins TRBV28 to TRBJ1-4, with a tentative D call TRBD1 (5 bases). Germline assignment: CDR1 MDHEN and CDR2 SYDVKM. V lost 7 bases and J lost 3, with 15 bases in between. The CDR3 spans 15 residues. In DNA, the CDR3 is TGTGCCAGCAACCTCCCTGGGGGGGCTAATGAAAAACTGTTTTTT. It translates to CASNLPGGANEKLFF.

The chain has TRBV6-4 and TRBJ1-2, with D tentatively TRBD1 (6 bases). V was trimmed by 6 bases and J by 2 bases, leaving 19 bases between them. CDR1 and CDR2 (germline): MRHNA, SNTAGT. This CDR3 region has 16 residues. Here the CDR3 DNA reads TGTGCCAGCAGCGGGTCTCGGGGGCGACGAAACTATGGCTACACCTTC. Translation gives CASSGSRGRRNYGYTF.

This clone was picked up a small number of times. The chain joins TRBV6-5 to TRBJ1-2, with 7 nucleotides matching TRBD1. The CDR3 consists of 15 residues. The junction had 10 bases not matched to a gene; V was cut back by 4 bases and J by 5 bases. CDR1 and CDR2 from the germline V gene are MNHEY and SVGAGI. The CDR3 here is CASSSEQTGKYGYTF. The DNA of the CDR3 is TGTGCCAGCAGTTCCGAACAGACAGGGAAATATGGCTACACCTTC.

The chain carries TRBV19 and TRBJ1-2; D gene unclear. Germline values: CDR1 LNHDA, CDR2 SQIVND (reference sequence). V gave up 0 bases and J gave up 7 bases, with 15 bases separating them. This CDR3 spans 15 amino acids. The CDR3 DNA sequence: TGTGCCAGTAGTATAGACTGGCCAGGCGGCCCTGGCTACACCTTC. Protein sequence: CASSIDWPGGPGYTF.

The V call is TRBV10-1, the J call TRBJ1-5; D is ambiguous. Germline V gene sequence: CDR1 WNHNN, CDR2 SYGVQD (reference sequence). The CDR3 extends over 17 amino acids. V lost 0 bases and J 0 bases, leaving 12 bases between the germline ends. The CDR3 loop reads CASSESWRDTSNQPQHF. The CDR3 DNA reads TGCGCCAGCAGTGAGTCGTGGAGGGATACTAGCAATCAGCCCCAGCATTTT.

This clone was detected only a few times. The CDR3 sequence: CASSFQVSATEAFF. In nucleotides, the CDR3 is TGTGCCAGCAGCTTTCAGGTATCGGCCACTGAAGCTTTCTTT. The chain couples TRBV5-6 to TRBJ1-1; D gene unclear. Germline values: CDR1 SGHDT, CDR2 YYEEEE. The CDR3 length is 14 residues. The V end was cut by 2 bases, the J end by 4 bases, with 12 bases between.

The chain is built from TRBV10-3 and TRBJ2-1, with a possible D match to TRBD2 (5 bases). CDR1 is ENHRY, CDR2 SYGVKD, per germline. V was pared by 6 bases and J by 8 bases, with 20 bases between. This CDR3 contains 15 residues. The CDR3 sequence is CAISLLDVGEDEQFF. CDR3 coding DNA: TGTGCCATCAGCTTACTAGATGTAGGTGAGGATGAGCAGTTCTTC.

V and J are TRBV7-3 and TRBJ1-2; D not certain. V was cut by 11 bases and J by 6 bases, with 19 bases left in between. Germline V gene sequence: CDR1 SGHTA, CDR2 FQGTGA. The CDR3 has 13 amino acids. CDR3 bases: TGTGCCTCCTCCCCCGGGCCTCGGGATGGCTACACCTTC. This gives the protein CASSPGPRDGYTF.

The chain is built from TRBV18 and TRBJ1-1, with D possibly being TRBD1 (5 bases). In germline, CDR1 is KGHSH, CDR2 LQKENI. CDR3 length: 13 residues. V dropped 0 bases and J dropped 4 bases, with 6 bases sitting between them. The CDR3 protein is CASSPPQGTEAFF. In DNA form, the CDR3 reads TGTGCCAGCTCACCACCTCAGGGCACTGAAGCTTTCTTT.

The chain links TRBV5-6 to TRBJ2-4, with D perhaps TRBD1 (7 bases). V was shortened by 0 bases and J by 7 bases, with 14 bases between the two germline ends. Germline loops: CDR1 SGHDT, CDR2 YYEEEE. This CDR3 region has 15 residues. CDR3 nucleotides: TGTGCCAGCAGCTTGGTGGGGTCAGGGGGGAACATTCAGTACTTC. Its protein product is CASSLVGSGGNIQYF.

V gene TRBV11-2 combines with J gene TRBJ2-3; 7 bases align to TRBD2. Germline V gene sequence: CDR1 SGHAT, CDR2 FQNNGV. Trimming removed 3 bases from V and 0 bases from J; junction bases left unmatched: 3. The CDR3 loop spans 15 amino acids. The CDR3 sequence is CASSFFSGSTDTQYF. The CDR3 nucleotides read TGTGCCAGCAGCTTTTTTAGCGGGAGCACAGATACGCAGTATTTT.